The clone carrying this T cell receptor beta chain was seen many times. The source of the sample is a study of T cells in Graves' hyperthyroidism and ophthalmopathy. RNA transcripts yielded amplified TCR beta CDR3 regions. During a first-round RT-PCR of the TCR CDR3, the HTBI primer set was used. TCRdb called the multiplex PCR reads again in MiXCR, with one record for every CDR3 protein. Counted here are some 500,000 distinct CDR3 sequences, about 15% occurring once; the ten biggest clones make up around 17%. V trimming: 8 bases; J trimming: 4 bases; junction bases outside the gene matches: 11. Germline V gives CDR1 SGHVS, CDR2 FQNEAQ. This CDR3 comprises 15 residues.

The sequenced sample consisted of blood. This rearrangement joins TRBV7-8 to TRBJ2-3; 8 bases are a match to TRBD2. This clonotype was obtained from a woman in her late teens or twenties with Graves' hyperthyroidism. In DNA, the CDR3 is TGTGCCAGCCTCCTTAGCGGGATCATTGCAGATACGCAGTATTTT. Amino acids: CASLLSGIIADTQYF.